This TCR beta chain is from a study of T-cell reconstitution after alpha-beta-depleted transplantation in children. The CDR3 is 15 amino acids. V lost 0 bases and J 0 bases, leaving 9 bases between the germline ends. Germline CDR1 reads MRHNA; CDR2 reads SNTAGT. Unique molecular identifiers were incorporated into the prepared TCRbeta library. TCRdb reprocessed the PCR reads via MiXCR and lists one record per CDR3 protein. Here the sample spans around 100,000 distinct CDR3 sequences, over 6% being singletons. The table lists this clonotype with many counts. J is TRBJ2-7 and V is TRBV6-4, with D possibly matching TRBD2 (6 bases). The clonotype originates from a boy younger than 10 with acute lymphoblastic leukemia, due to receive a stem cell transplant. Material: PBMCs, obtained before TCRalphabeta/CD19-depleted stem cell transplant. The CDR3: CASSDSAGSSYEQYF. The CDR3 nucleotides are TGTGCCAGCAGTGACTCAGCGGGCAGCTCCTACGAGCAGTACTTC.